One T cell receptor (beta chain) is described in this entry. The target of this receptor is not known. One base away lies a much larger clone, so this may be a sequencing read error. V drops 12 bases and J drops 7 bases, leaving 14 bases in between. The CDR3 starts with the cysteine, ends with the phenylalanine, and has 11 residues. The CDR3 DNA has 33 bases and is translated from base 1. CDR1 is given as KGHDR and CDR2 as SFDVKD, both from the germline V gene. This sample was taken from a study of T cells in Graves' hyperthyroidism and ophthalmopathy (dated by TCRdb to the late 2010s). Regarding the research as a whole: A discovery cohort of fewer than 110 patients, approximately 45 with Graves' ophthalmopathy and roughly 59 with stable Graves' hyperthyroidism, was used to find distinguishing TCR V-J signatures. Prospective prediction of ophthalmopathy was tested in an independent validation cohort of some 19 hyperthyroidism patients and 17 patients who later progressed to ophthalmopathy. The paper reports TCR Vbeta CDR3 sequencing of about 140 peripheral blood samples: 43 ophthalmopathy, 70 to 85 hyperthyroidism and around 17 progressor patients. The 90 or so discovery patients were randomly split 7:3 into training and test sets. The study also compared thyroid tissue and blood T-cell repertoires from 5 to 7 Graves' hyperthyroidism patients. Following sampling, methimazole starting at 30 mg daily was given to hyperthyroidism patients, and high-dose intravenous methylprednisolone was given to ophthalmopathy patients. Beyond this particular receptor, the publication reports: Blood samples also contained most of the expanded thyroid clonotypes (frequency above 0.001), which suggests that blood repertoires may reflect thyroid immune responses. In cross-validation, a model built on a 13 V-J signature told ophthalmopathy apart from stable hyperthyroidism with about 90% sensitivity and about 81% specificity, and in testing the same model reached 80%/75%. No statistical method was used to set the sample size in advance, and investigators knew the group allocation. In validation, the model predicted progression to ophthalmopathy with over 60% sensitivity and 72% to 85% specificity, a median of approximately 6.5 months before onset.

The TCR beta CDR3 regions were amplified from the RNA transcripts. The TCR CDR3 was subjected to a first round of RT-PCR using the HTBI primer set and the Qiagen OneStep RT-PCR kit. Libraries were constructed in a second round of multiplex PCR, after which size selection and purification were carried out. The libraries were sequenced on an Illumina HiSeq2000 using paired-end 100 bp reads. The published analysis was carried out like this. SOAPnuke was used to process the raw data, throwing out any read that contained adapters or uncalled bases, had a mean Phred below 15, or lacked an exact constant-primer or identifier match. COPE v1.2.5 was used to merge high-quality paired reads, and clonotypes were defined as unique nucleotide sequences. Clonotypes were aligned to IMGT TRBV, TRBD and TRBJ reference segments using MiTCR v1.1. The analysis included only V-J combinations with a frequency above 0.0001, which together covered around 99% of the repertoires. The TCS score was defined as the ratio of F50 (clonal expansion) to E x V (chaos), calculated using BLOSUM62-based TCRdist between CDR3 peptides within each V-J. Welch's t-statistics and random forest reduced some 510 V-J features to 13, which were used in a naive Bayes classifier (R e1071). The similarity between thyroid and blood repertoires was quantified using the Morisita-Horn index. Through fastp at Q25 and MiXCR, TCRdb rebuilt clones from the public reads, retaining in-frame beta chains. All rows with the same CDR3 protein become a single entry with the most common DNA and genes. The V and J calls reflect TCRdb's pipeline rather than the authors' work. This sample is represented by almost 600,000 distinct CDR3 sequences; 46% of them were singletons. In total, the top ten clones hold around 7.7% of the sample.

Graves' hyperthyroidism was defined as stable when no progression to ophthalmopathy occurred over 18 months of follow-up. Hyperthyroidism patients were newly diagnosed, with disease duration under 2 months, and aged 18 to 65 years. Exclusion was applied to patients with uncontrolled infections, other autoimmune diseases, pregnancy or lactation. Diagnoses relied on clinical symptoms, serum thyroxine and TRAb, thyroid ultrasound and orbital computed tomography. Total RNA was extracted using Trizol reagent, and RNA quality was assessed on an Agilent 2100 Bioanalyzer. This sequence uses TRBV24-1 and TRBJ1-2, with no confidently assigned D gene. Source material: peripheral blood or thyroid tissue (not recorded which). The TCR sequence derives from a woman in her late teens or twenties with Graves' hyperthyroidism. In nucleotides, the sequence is TGTGCCTGGACCCGTGTGGGTGGCTACACCTTC. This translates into CAWTRVGGYTF.